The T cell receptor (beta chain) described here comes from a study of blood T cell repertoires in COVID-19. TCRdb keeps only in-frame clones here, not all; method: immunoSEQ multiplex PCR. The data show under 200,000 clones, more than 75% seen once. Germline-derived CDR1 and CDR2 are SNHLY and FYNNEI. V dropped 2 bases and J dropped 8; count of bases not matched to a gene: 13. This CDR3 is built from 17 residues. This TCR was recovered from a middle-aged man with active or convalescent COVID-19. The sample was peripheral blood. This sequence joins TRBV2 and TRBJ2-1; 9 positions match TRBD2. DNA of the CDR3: TGTGCCAGCAGTGAACAAGACGTGGCGGGGGGGTCCCATGAGCAGTTCTTC. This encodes CASSEQDVAGGSHEQFF.